This T cell receptor beta chain appears in the sequencing data of a study of control samples from healthy donors and cancer patients. TCRdb's table, derived via immunoSEQ multiplex PCR, lists solely in-frame clones and lacks some. The data contain some 82,000 clones, roughly 88% of them singletons. Sequenced material: PBMCs. The TCR comes from a man between 60 and 75 years old with head and neck cancer.

In nucleotides, the CDR3 is TGTGCCAGCAGTTTACCGCAGGAATATGGCTACACCTTC. Its translation is CASSLPQEYGYTF. This chain connects TRBV28 to TRBJ1-2; D unclear. Deletions cut 2 bases from V and 5 bases from J, with 9 bases between. The germline V gene encodes CDR1 MDHEN and CDR2 SYDVKM. The CDR3 consists of 13 residues.